This T cell receptor beta chain was captured in a study of T-cell reconstitution after alpha-beta-depleted transplantation in children. The CDR3 runs 14 residues. V lost 6 bases and J 6 bases, leaving 17 bases between the germline ends. Germline V gives CDR1 MNHEY, CDR2 SVGEGT. TCRbeta library preparation incorporated unique molecular identifiers. From the PCR reads, TCRdb called clonotypes with MiXCR, one entry per CDR3 protein. The sample includes about 600,000 distinct CDR3 sequences, roughly 10% of them seen just once. The sequence was collected from a human donor who donated a stem cell graft to a child with acute myeloid leukemia. V is TRBV6-2 or TRBV6-3 and J is TRBJ2-5, with D perhaps assigned TRBD1 or TRBD2 (5 bases each). The sample consisted of PBMCs from the stem cell graft donor, taken from the stem cell graft. CDR3 region: CASSLEAEGKTQYF. The CDR3 DNA follows: TGTGCCAGCAGCCTCGAGGCAGAGGGGAAGACCCAGTACTTC.